The 32 T cell receptor beta chains below all came from one sample that was sequenced in a study of cytomegalovirus exposure and HLA in healthy donors. The method was immunoSEQ multiplex PCR; TCRdb's version includes in-frame clones alone and lacks a portion of them. The sample lists about 110,000 clones; around 85% were seen once. Sequencing input: PBMCs. These receptors were taken from a woman aged 18-35 years in good health and CMV-seronegative.

The rearrangement links TRBV2 to TRBJ2-1, with 8 bases identical to TRBD2. Trimming cost V 8 bases and J 1 base; bases outside gene matches: 1. From germline, CDR1 is SNHLY and CDR2 FYNNEI. This CDR3 contains 13 residues. CDR3 amino acids: CASCGGSYNEQFF. In DNA form, the CDR3 reads TGTGCCAGCTGCGGGGGGTCCTACAATGAGCAGTTCTTC.

V and J are TRBV6-5 and TRBJ2-7; D perhaps matches TRBD2 (5 bases). The CDR3 totals 12 residues. Germline loops: CDR1 MNHEY, CDR2 SVGAGI. Deletions cut 8 bases from V and 0 bases from J, with 8 bases between. CDR3 protein: CASGRDSYEQYF. DNA of the CDR3: TGTGCCAGCGGACGGGACTCCTACGAGCAGTACTTC.

The chain couples TRBV9 to TRBJ1-6; D is ambiguous. This CDR3 has 14 amino acids. V was cut by 3 bases and J by 7 bases, with 11 bases left in between. Germline V gene sequence: CDR1 SGDLS, CDR2 YYNGEE. In DNA form, the CDR3 reads TGTGCCAGCAGCGAAAAACAGAGAAATTCACCCCTCCACTTT. The encoded protein is CASSEKQRNSPLHF. The entire variable domain, with the rest obtained from reference TRBV9 and TRBJ1-6, is as follows: DSGVTQTPKHLITATGQRVTLRCSPRSGDLSVYWYQQSLDQGLQFLIQYYNGEERAKGNILERFSAQQFPDLHSELNLSSLELGDSALYFCASSEKQRNSPLHFGNGTRLTVT.

V usage is TRBV25-1 and J usage is TRBJ2-7; 9 nucleotides match TRBD1. The CDR3 is 16 residues long. With 8 bases clipped from V and 4 bases from J, the junction kept 15 bases outside the gene matches. The germline gives CDR1 MGHDK, CDR2 SYGVNS. The CDR3 loop reads CASELSGTGSMYEQYF. CDR3 nucleotide sequence: TGTGCCAGCGAGCTATCCGGGACAGGGAGTATGTACGAGCAGTACTTC.

A single count supports this clone. V and J are TRBV30 and TRBJ1-5; D remains ambiguous. CDR3 length: 15 amino acids. Germline lookup yields CDR1 GTSNPN and CDR2 SVGIG (reference sequence). V shed 0 bases and J shed 6 bases, with 15 bases lying between them. DNA of the CDR3: TGTGCCTGGAGTGTACTCTTCGGGGTTGGTCAGCCCCAGCATTTT. It translates to CAWSVLFGVGQPQHF.

The chain links TRBV5-1 to TRBJ2-5, with D unresolved. The CDR3 is 12 residues long. In germline, CDR1 is SGHRS, CDR2 YFSETQ. V shed 4 bases and J shed 4 bases, with 8 bases lying between them. The CDR3 nucleotides are TGCGCCAGCAGCGCCCCGGGAGAGACCCAGTACTTC. This translates into CASSAPGETQYF.

V usage is TRBV10-3 and J usage is TRBJ2-1; 9 nucleotides agree with TRBD1. The V gene end was trimmed by 10 bases and the J gene end by 2 bases; junction bases not matched to a gene: 3. Germline V lookup: CDR1 ENHRY, CDR2 SYGVKD. The CDR3 is 13 amino acids. DNA of the CDR3: TGTGCCACCACAGGGGGCACCTACAATGAGCAGTTCTTC. Translation gives CATTGGTYNEQFF.

This chain uses TRBV27 with TRBJ1-2, with 10 bases identical to TRBD1. The CDR3 spans 14 residues. V lost 5 bases and J lost 5; bases outside the gene matches: 5. Per germline, CDR1 MNHEY and CDR2 SMNVEV (reference sequence). CDR3 loop: CASSPGQGRYGYTF. In DNA form, the CDR3 reads TGTGCCAGCAGTCCGGGACAGGGGAGGTATGGCTACACCTTC.

V and J are TRBV7-2 and TRBJ2-3, with D maybe TRBD2 (6 bases). V was cut by 2 bases and J by 1 base, with 7 bases left in between. The CDR3 contains 14 residues. The germline CDR1 and CDR2 sequences are SGHTA and FQGNSA. CDR3 nucleotides: TGTGCCAGCAGCTTAAGGGAGGGCACAGATACGCAGTATTTT. This translates into CASSLREGTDTQYF.

CDR3: CASSFVQGGAGELFF. The CDR3 DNA is TGTGCCAGCAGCTTTGTCCAGGGAGGGGCCGGGGAGCTGTTTTTT. The rearrangement links TRBV7-9 to TRBJ2-2, with 7 nucleotides matching TRBD2. CDR3 length: 15 amino acids. Germline V CDR1 and CDR2: SEHNR, FQNEAQ (reference sequence). The junction had 7 bases not matched to a gene; V was cut back by 3 bases and J by 6 bases.

This chain joins TRBV4-2 and TRBJ1-2; D is possibly TRBD1 (6 bases). The CDR3 totals 14 residues. Germline values: CDR1 LGHNA, CDR2 YNFKEQ. The V and J ends lost 0 bases and 2 bases respectively, with 7 bases between them. In nucleotides, the CDR3 is TGTGCCAGCAGCCAAGAGCAGGGGAACTATGGCTACACCTTC. Encoded protein: CASSQEQGNYGYTF.

The V gene is TRBV7-9, the J gene TRBJ2-1; 10 positions agree with TRBD2. The V gene end was trimmed by 1 base and the J gene end by 12 bases; junction bases not matched to a gene: 6. The CDR3 loop spans 14 amino acids. Germline assignment: CDR1 SEHNR and CDR2 FQNEAQ (reference sequence). CDR3 coding DNA: TGTGCCAGCAGCTTAGTAGAGAGCGGGGGGGGGCAGTTCTTC. Protein: CASSLVESGGGQFF. Drawing the rest from reference TRBV7-9 and TRBJ2-1, the complete variable domain is DTGVSQNPRHKITKRGQNVTFRCDPISEHNRLYWYRQTLGQGPEFLTYFQNEAQLEKSRLLSDRFSAERPKGSFSTLEIQRTEQGDSAMYLCASSLVESGGGQFFGPGTRLTVL.

The rearrangement links TRBV6-6 to TRBJ2-7; 10 bases fit TRBD2. This CDR3 spans 16 amino acids. Germline loops: CDR1 MNHNY, CDR2 SVGAGI (reference sequence). Trimming cost V 5 bases and J 0 bases; bases outside gene matches: 7. DNA of the CDR3: TGTGCCAGCAGTGCCTCTAGCGGGGGCAGCTCCTACGAGCAGTACTTC. Translating gives CASSASSGGSSYEQYF.

The V gene is TRBV7-6, the J gene TRBJ2-1, with 8 bases fitting TRBD2. J lost 8 bases, V lost 1 base, and 10 bases had no gene match. This CDR3 is 16 amino acids long. Looked up from germline, CDR1 is SGHVS and CDR2 is FNYEAQ. DNA of the CDR3: TGTGCCAGCAGCTTAGAGGTCGGGGGGGCACTCTATGAGCAGTTCTTC. This sequence encodes CASSLEVGGALYEQFF.

This clone qualifies as medium-sized (0.01 to 0.1%). V gene TRBV6-1 combines with J gene TRBJ2-7; 12 bases align to TRBD2. CDR3 length: 15 residues. Germline V gene lookup returns CDR1 MNHNS and CDR2 SASEGT. Trimming cost V 1 base and J 2 bases; bases outside gene matches: 0. CDR3 in amino acids: CASSEGTSGAYEQYF. Here the CDR3 DNA reads TGTGCCAGCAGTGAAGGGACTAGCGGGGCCTACGAGCAGTACTTC.

In its sample, this clone was seen a few times. The chain uses TRBV6-1 and TRBJ1-2; 9 nucleotides match TRBD1. Germline CDR1 MNHNS, CDR2 SASEGT. This CDR3 region has 16 residues. V trimming: 1 base; J trimming: 3 bases; junction bases outside the gene matches: 6. The CDR3 spells CASSEGGTGKYYGYTF. CDR3 nucleotide sequence: TGTGCCAGCAGTGAAGGAGGGACAGGGAAATACTATGGCTACACCTTC.

The chain has TRBV6-1 and TRBJ1-5; D is unclear. The CDR3 runs to 13 residues. Looked up from germline, CDR1 is MNHNS and CDR2 is SASEGT. V was clipped by 4 bases and J by 6 bases, with 10 bases between them. The CDR3, as DNA: TGTGCCAGCAGTGTCTTCAGTGCTCAGCCCCAGCATTTT. Its translation: CASSVFSAQPQHF.

This clone occurred a few times. The rearrangement joins TRBV27 to TRBJ2-7; TRBD2 might be the D (6 bases). The CDR3 spans 12 residues. V was shortened by 3 bases and J by 6 bases, with 9 bases between the two germline ends. CDR1 and CDR2 (germline): MNHEY, SMNVEV (reference sequence). The CDR3 sequence: CASSFDGGEQYF. CDR3 bases: TGTGCCAGCAGTTTCGACGGGGGCGAGCAGTACTTC.

This chain uses TRBV5-4 with TRBJ2-7, with TRBD1 as a possible D gene (6 bases). The V end was cut by 1 base, the J end by 5 bases, with 10 bases between. The CDR3 consists of 13 residues. Per the germline V gene, CDR1 is SGHNT and CDR2 is YYREEE (reference sequence). The CDR3 DNA reads as TGTGCCAGCAGCTTGACAGGGTCCCACGAGCAGTACTTC. Translating it yields CASSLTGSHEQYF.

The sample holds many counts of this clone. The chain recombines TRBV27 with TRBJ1-5; D not resolved. CDR3 size: 13 residues. Germline V gives CDR1 MNHEY, CDR2 SMNVEV (reference sequence). Trimming cost V 3 bases and J 7 bases, with 10 bases left between them. CDR3 nucleotides: TGTGCCAGCAGTTTTCGGGGAGGGCAGCCCCAGCATTTT. Protein: CASSFRGGQPQHF.

The chain has TRBV4-1 and TRBJ1-4, with a possible D match to TRBD1 (6 bases). The length of the CDR3 is 14 residues. CDR1 and CDR2 (germline): MGHRA, YSYEKL. The V and J ends lost 6 bases and 5 bases respectively, with 13 bases between them. Written as DNA, the CDR3 is TGCGCCAGCAGACAACAGGGTATAAATGAAAAACTGTTTTTT. As protein: CASRQQGINEKLFF.

This chain uses TRBV27 with TRBJ2-1, with 7 bases that match TRBD1. Germline CDR1 and CDR2: MNHEY and SMNVEV (reference sequence). V gave up 5 bases and J gave up 5 bases; unmatched junction bases: 9. The CDR3 runs to 15 residues. DNA of the CDR3: TGTGCCAGCAGTCTCCGAGGGGGCGCCAACAATGAGCAGTTCTTC. This codes for CASSLRGGANNEQFF.

The chain is built from TRBV7-3 and TRBJ2-5, with TRBD1 identical over 11 bases. This CDR3 has 16 amino acids. The ends lost 1 base at V and 5 bases at J; junction bases unmatched: 6. From germline, CDR1 is SGHTA and CDR2 FQGTGA. The CDR3 reads CASSLRTGGSGETQYF. CDR3 nucleotides: TGTGCCAGCAGCTTAAGGACAGGGGGCTCGGGGGAGACCCAGTACTTC.

This sequence joins TRBV7-9 and TRBJ2-5; 9 bases map to TRBD1. CDR3 length: 17 amino acids. CDR1 and CDR2 (germline): SEHNR, FQNEAQ (reference sequence). V dropped 2 bases and J dropped 5; count of bases not matched to a gene: 12. CDR3 sequence (DNA): TGTGCCAGCAGCTTAAGTAATCGGGGACAGGGCCGGGAGACCCAGTACTTC. Translated: CASSLSNRGQGRETQYF. The full variable domain, its missing parts supplied by reference TRBV7-9 and TRBJ2-5, is DTGVSQNPRHKITKRGQNVTFRCDPISEHNRLYWYRQTLGQGPEFLTYFQNEAQLEKSRLLSDRFSAERPKGSFSTLEIQRTEQGDSAMYLCASSLSNRGQGRETQYFGPGTRLLVL.

The genes are TRBV4-2 and TRBJ2-5; the match to TRBD2 covers 8 bases. The CDR3 extends over 16 amino acids. Germline lookup yields CDR1 LGHNA and CDR2 YNFKEQ. Trimming cost V 4 bases and J 4 bases; bases outside gene matches: 11. Written as DNA, the CDR3 is TGTGCCAGCAGCCCTGGTTACGGGACTAGGGGAGAGACCCAGTACTTC. The encoded protein is CASSPGYGTRGETQYF.

The rearrangement joins TRBV29-1 to TRBJ1-5; D is possibly TRBD1 (5 bases). This CDR3 has 13 amino acids. Trimming took 4 bases from V and 1 from J, leaving 8 bases between them. Germline-derived CDR1 and CDR2 are SQVTM and ANQGSEA. As DNA, the CDR3 is TGCAGCGTTGCTTGGGGCAGCAATCAGCCCCAGCATTTT. It is translated as CSVAWGSNQPQHF.

The chain recombines TRBV28 with TRBJ1-5; D is undetermined. The CDR3 is 11 amino acids. V was trimmed by 5 bases and J by 9 bases, leaving 8 bases between them. From germline, CDR1 is MDHEN and CDR2 SYDVKM. Here the CDR3 reads CASSLDWPQHF. The CDR3 DNA is TGTGCCAGCAGTCTGGACTGGCCCCAGCATTTT.

V is TRBV25-1 and J is TRBJ2-1; the match to TRBD1 covers 7 bases. The CDR3 consists of 13 residues. Trimming took 6 bases from V and 4 from J; bases not matched to a gene: 3. CDR1 and CDR2 (germline): MGHDK, SYGVNS. CDR3 loop: CASSGTDYNEQFF. The CDR3 DNA is TGTGCCAGCAGCGGGACAGATTACAATGAGCAGTTCTTC.

Only a few counts were recorded for this clone. The rearrangement joins TRBV2 to TRBJ1-2; D gene uncertain. CDR1 and CDR2 from the germline V gene are SNHLY and FYNNEI. The CDR3 is 13 residues long. Trimming removed 5 bases from V and 4 bases from J, with 11 bases in between. The CDR3 is CASSSDFPYGYTF. The CDR3 DNA is TGTGCCAGCAGTTCCGACTTCCCCTATGGCTACACCTTC. The complete variable domain, with remaining parts taken from reference TRBV2 and TRBJ1-2, reads EPEVTQTPSHQVTQMGQEVILRCVPISNHLYFYWYRQILGQKVEFLVSFYNNEISEKSEIFDDQFSVERPDGSNFTLKIRSTKLEDSAMYFCASSSDFPYGYTFGSGTRLTVV.

This sequence joins TRBV5-1 and TRBJ2-2, with TRBD1 matching over 8 bases. Germline trimming cut 0 bases from V and 8 bases from J; bases unmatched to any gene: 12. CDR1 and CDR2 (germline): SGHRS, YFSETQ. The CDR3 runs to 17 residues. CDR3: CASSLGNGQGKTGELFF. In DNA form, the CDR3 reads TGCGCCAGCAGCTTGGGGAATGGACAGGGAAAGACGGGGGAGCTGTTTTTT.

V is TRBV6-1 and J is TRBJ1-3; 7 positions match TRBD1. Germline CDR1 is MNHNS and CDR2 is SASEGT. J was trimmed by 5 bases and V by 7 bases; bases with no gene match: 23. This CDR3 has 19 amino acids. The DNA of the CDR3 is TGTGCCAGCAATGAGGTTCCCGCCGGGACAGCTATATTCCGAAACACCATATATTTT. Translation gives CASNEVPAGTAIFRNTIYF.

The chain carries TRBV7-7 and TRBJ2-5; a possible D gene is TRBD2 (6 bases). Trimming removed 1 base from V and 6 bases from J, with 12 bases in between. Germline-derived CDR1 and CDR2 are SSHAT and FNYEAQ (reference sequence). The length of the CDR3 is 14 residues. The CDR3: CASSLELAIQTQYF. The CDR3 DNA sequence: TGTGCCAGCAGCTTAGAACTAGCAATACAGACCCAGTACTTC.